The TCR beta chain described here comes from a study of CD8+ T cells in alopecia areata. Overall study: Treated patients were given 5 to 10 mg oral tofacitinib twice daily.

Extracted from the samples, RNA was reverse transcribed into cDNA to serve as the sequencing template. Clones were sequenced by immunoSEQ multiplex PCR, and TCRdb holds only the in-frame ones, with some missing. The table records some 150,000 clones, around half of them present only once. The CDR3 runs to 14 residues. V shed 2 bases and J shed 1 base, with 9 bases lying between them. Germline CDR1 reads SNHLY; CDR2 reads FYNNEI. This clone was counted only a few times. The TCR was taken from a human donor with alopecia areata. This chain connects TRBV2 to TRBJ2-7; D is unclear. The sequences come from CD8+ T cells sorted from blood, collected at week 0. CDR3: CASSETVASYEQYF. The CDR3 DNA follows: TGTGCCAGCAGTGAAACGGTGGCATCCTACGAGCAGTACTTC. Full variable domain (outside the CDR3, taken from reference TRBV2 and TRBJ2-7): EPEVTQTPSHQVTQMGQEVILRCVPISNHLYFYWYRQILGQKVEFLVSFYNNEISEKSEIFDDQFSVERPDGSNFTLKIRSTKLEDSAMYFCASSETVASYEQYFGPGTRLTVT.